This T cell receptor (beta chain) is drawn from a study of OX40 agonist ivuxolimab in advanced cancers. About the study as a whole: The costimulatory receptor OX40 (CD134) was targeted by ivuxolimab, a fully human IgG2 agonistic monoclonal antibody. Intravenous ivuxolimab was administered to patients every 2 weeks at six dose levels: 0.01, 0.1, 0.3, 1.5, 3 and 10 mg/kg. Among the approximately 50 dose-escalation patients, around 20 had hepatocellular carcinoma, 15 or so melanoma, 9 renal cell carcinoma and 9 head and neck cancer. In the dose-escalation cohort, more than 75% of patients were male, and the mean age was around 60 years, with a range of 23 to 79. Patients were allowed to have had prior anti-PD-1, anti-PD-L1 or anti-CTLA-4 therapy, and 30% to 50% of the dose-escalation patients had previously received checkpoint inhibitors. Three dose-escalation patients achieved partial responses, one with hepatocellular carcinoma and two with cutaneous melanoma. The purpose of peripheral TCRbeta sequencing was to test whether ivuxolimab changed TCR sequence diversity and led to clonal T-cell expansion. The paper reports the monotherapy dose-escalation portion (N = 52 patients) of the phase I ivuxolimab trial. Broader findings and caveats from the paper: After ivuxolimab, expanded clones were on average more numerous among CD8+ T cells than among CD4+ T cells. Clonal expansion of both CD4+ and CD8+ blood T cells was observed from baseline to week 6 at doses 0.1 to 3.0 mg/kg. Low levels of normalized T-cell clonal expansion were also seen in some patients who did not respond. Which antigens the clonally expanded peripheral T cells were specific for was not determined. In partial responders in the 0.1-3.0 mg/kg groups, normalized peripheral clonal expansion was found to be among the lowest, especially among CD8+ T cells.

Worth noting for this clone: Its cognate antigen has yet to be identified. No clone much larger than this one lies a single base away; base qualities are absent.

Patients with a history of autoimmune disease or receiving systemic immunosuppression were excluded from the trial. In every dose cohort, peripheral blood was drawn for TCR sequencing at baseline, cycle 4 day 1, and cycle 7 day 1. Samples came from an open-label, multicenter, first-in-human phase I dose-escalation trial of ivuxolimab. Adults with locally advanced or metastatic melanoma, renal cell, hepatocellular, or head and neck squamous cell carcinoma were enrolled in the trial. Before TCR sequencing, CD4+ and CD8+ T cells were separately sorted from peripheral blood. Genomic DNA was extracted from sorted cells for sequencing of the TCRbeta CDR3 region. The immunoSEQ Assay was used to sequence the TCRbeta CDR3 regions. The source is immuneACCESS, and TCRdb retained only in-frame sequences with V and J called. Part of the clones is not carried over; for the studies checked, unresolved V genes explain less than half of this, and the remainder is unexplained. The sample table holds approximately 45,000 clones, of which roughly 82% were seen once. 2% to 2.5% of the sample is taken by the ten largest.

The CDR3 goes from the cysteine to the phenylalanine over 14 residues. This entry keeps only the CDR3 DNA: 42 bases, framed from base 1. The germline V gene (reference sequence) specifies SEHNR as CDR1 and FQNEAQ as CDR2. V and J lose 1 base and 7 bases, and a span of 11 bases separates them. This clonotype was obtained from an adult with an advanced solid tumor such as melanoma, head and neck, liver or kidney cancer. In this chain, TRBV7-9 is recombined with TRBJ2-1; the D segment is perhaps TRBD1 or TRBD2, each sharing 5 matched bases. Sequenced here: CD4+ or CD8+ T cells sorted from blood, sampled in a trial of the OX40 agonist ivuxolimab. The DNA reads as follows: TGTGCCAGCAGCTTAGGAGGGGTAGTGAATGAGCAGTTCTTC. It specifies CASSLGGVVNEQFF.